This TCR beta chain was recorded in a study of T cell clones after liver transplantation. Notes on the study in general: Rather than being deleted, graft donor-reactive T cells may have moved into the graft. Circulating graft-donor-reactive CD4 TCRbeta sequences fell significantly post-transplant in most of the 8 subjects. Compared with third party-reactive sequences, donor-reactive ones declined more, independent of withdrawal success.

Note on this clone: Its antigen is still unknown.

The V and J ends lost 3 bases and 0 bases, in that order; junction bases with no gene match: 7. In germline, CDR1 is KGHSH, CDR2 LQKENI. The CDR3 loop spans 18 amino acids. Produced via immunoSEQ multiplex PCR; TCRdb's table is partial and in-frame only. The profile covers 65,000 to 80,000 clones, with approximately 87% appearing a single time and less than 3% taken by the ten largest. The sample consisted of CD4+ T cells from blood, taken at the 22-month timepoint. The chain joins TRBV18 to TRBJ2-3; 12 bases align to TRBD2. The sequence was obtained from a human patient who received a liver transplant. Some T cells may have come from the graft donor. CDR3: CASSPLRTSGTSTDTQYF. CDR3 in DNA: TGTGCCAGCTCACCTTTACGGACTAGCGGGACTAGCACAGATACGCAGTATTTT.